This T cell receptor (beta chain) emerged from a study of CD4 and CD8 cells across lung adenocarcinoma regions. TCRdb called the PCR reads again in MiXCR, with one record for every CDR3 protein. The profile shows 8,200 or so distinct CDR3 sequences, 54% of them singletons. CDR3 length equals 14 residues. From germline, CDR1 is SGHTA and CDR2 FQGNSA. This receptor was identified in a female donor with lung adenocarcinoma. The CD4 and CD8 labels of this study may be unreliable. Sequenced: CD8+ T cells from the center of a lung tumor. The rearrangement uses TRBV7-2 and TRBJ2-1; D is perhaps TRBD1 (6 bases). The end of the DNA fits TRBJ2-5 better, so the J call may be wrong. In DNA, the CDR3 is TGTGCCAGCAGCCAGGGGACACTAAAAGAGACCCAGTACTTC. It encodes CASSQGTLKETQYF.